These T cell receptor beta chains were read from a single sample in a study of CD4 T cells in relation to SARS-CoV-2 and coronaviruses. What these receptors recognize is not known. Sequencing used immunoSEQ multiplex PCR; TCRdb keeps in-frame clones, though not all of them. The top ten clones hold roughly a sixth of a sample with approximately 17,000 clones, roughly 74% of them seen once. Material: CD4+ T cells from PBMCs, cultured in vitro. These receptor sequences come from a human donor in good health. Each CDR3 is given with its conserved first and last residue. The D gene is left open where the match is weak. Clone size is given for some rows only: seen once, a few or many times, or a class if the clone is expanded.

d_gene	v_gene	j_gene	abundance	CDR3nt	CDR3aa
-	TRBV6-2/TRBV6-3	TRBJ1-1	-	TGTGCCAGCAGTTTGACAGAGAACACTGAAGCTTTCTTT	CASSLTENTEAFF
TRBD2	TRBV19	TRBJ2-1	-	TGTGCCAGTAGTATAGTATGGCGGGAGGATAATGAGCAGTTCTTC	CASSIVWREDNEQFF
TRBD1	TRBV28	TRBJ1-5	-	TGTGCCAGCAGTTTATTTGGCCGGGACAGGGGCCAGCCCCAGCATTTT	CASSLFGRDRGQPQHF
-	TRBV6-5	TRBJ1-1	few	TGTGCCAGCATTAGCTGGGACAAGAAGAACACTGAAGCTTTCTTT	CASISWDKKNTEAFF
TRBD1	TRBV7-9	TRBJ2-7	few	TGTGCCAGCAGCAATACCCCGGGACAGGGGCCCTACGAGCAGTACTTC	CASSNTPGQGPYEQYF
-	TRBV11-2	TRBJ2-7	-	TGTGCCAGCAGCAAACGGACTGGGGACTCCTACGAGCAGTACTTC	CASSKRTGDSYEQYF
-	TRBV10-3	TRBJ2-1	-	TGTGCCATCAGACACGGGGAGATATACAATGAGCAGTTCTTC	CAIRHGEIYNEQFF
-	TRBV6-5	TRBJ1-5	few	TGTGCCAGCAGTCCCCGGGACGCCGTAGGAAAACCCCAGCATTTT	CASSPRDAVGKPQHF
-	TRBV5-1	TRBJ2-6	-	TGCGCCAGCAGCTTGATCCCTCGCTCCTCTGGGGCCAACGTCCTGACTTTC	CASSLIPRSSGANVLTF
-	TRBV2	TRBJ1-5	few	TGTGCCAGCAGTGAGAACCCGACGGGGCATAGCAATCAGCCCCAGCATTTT	CASSENPTGHSNQPQHF
-	TRBV25-1	TRBJ1-2	-	TGTGCCAGCAGTGAATACGAGACAGAGAGGTATGGCTACACCTTC	CASSEYETERYGYTF
TRBD2	TRBV5-1	TRBJ2-3	-	TGCGCCAGCTGGCTAGCGGGAGGCAGCACAGATACGCAGTATTTT	CASWLAGGSTDTQYF
-	TRBV5-1	TRBJ1-2	-	TGCGCCAGCAGCTTGGCAGGTAGCCGGGATGGCTACACCTTC	CASSLAGSRDGYTF
TRBD1	TRBV18	TRBJ2-1	-	TGTGCCAGCTCACCTCCGACAGGGTTTCCGGCCAATGAGCAGTTCTTC	CASSPPTGFPANEQFF
-	TRBV3-1/TRBV3-2	TRBJ2-2	few	TGTGCCAGCAGCCAAGGAGGCGGGGAGCTGTTTTTT	CASSQGGGELFF
-	TRBV7-3	TRBJ2-1	-	TGTGCCAGCAGCCCCAGCGCGCGTGATTACAATGAGCAGTTCTTC	CASSPSARDYNEQFF
TRBD2	TRBV19	TRBJ2-3	-	TGTGCCAGTAGTACCCGCGGGAGGGCCAGCACAGATACGCAGTATTTT	CASSTRGRASTDTQYF
-	TRBV24-1	TRBJ1-2	few	TGTGCCACCATTCACAGGTACTATGGCTACACCTTC	CATIHRYYGYTF
-	TRBV10-2	TRBJ1-6	-	TGCGCCAGCGGATGGGGTGAGGATTCACCCCTCCACTTT	CASGWGEDSPLHF
-	TRBV3-1/TRBV3-2	TRBJ2-5	-	TGTGCCAGCAGCCAAGGGTCGGGGCGCGGGACCCAGTACTTC	CASSQGSGRGTQYF
-	TRBV7-6	TRBJ1-4	-	TGTGCCAGCAGCTTAGGCCGGGGAACAACTAATGAAAAACTGTTTTTT	CASSLGRGTTNEKLFF
TRBD1	TRBV3-1/TRBV3-2	TRBJ1-2	-	TGTGCCAGCAGCCAACAGGGGGGGGTTGGCTACACCTTC	CASSQQGGVGYTF
-	TRBV6-5	TRBJ1-1	-	TGTGCCAGCAGTAACCTGGGGGTCGGGACTGAAGCTTTCTTT	CASSNLGVGTEAFF
TRBD2	TRBV3-1/TRBV3-2	TRBJ2-2	-	TGTGCCAGCAGCCCGGGACTAGCTGCAGGGGAGCTGTTTTTT	CASSPGLAAGELFF
-	TRBV7-3	TRBJ2-1	-	TGTGCCAGCAGCTTAGGTAAAGGTCGTGAGCAGTTCTTC	CASSLGKGREQFF
-	TRBV25-1	TRBJ2-7	-	TGTGCCAGCAGTGGGGGTATCCAAGCCTACGAGCAGTACTTC	CASSGGIQAYEQYF
TRBD1	TRBV20-1	TRBJ1-3	-	TGCAGTGCTAGTCTTAAACAGGGGAAGCCGACCATATATTTT	CSASLKQGKPTIYF
TRBD2	TRBV10-3	TRBJ2-1	-	TGTGCCATCAGTGCCGGAGGACTAGCGGGAGCCTACAATGAGCAGTTCTTC	CAISAGGLAGAYNEQFF
-	TRBV28	TRBJ1-5	-	TGTGCCAGCATTGTCAGGGGCGCTATTAGCAATCAGCCCCAGCATTTT	CASIVRGAISNQPQHF
TRBD1	TRBV7-9	TRBJ2-3	-	TGTGCCAGCAGCTTAAGGACAGGGTTGACAGATACGCAGTATTTT	CASSLRTGLTDTQYF
-	TRBV7-9	TRBJ2-1	-	TGTGCCAGCAGCTCCCCCACCACCTACAATGAGCAGTTCTTC	CASSSPTTYNEQFF
-	TRBV4-1	TRBJ1-4	once	TGCGCCAGCAGCCAAGATCCCTATGAAAAACTGTTTTTT	CASSQDPYEKLFF
TRBD2	TRBV15	TRBJ2-7	-	TGTGCCACCAGCAGAGACGCGGGAGGGGACTACGAGCAGTACTTC	CATSRDAGGDYEQYF
-	TRBV21-1	TRBJ1-6	-	TGTGCCAGCACCGTCCGAAGACAGGGGCGTTCCTATAATTCACCCCTCCACTTT	CASTVRRQGRSYNSPLHF
TRBD1	TRBV24-1	TRBJ1-2	-	TGTGCCACCAGCCAAGGACAGGGGGGGATATATGGCTACACCTTC	CATSQGQGGIYGYTF
TRBD1	TRBV2	TRBJ1-5	-	TGTGCCAGCAGTGAACAGGGGGCCCGAAATCAGCCCCAGCATTTT	CASSEQGARNQPQHF
TRBD1	TRBV15	TRBJ2-1	-	TGTGCCACCAGCAGAGGAGACAGGGATTTCTTCAATGAGCAGTTCTTC	CATSRGDRDFFNEQFF
-	TRBV5-6	TRBJ2-2	few	TGTGCCAGCAGCACGCCGGGACTCAACACCGGGGAGCTGTTTTTT	CASSTPGLNTGELFF
TRBD1	TRBV10-1	TRBJ1-1	-	TGCGCCAGCAGTGAGTTTCATCAGGGGGGCACTGAAGCTTTCTTT	CASSEFHQGGTEAFF
-	TRBV6-6	TRBJ1-5	-	TGTGCCAGCAGTCCCGGCCAATACAGGGTAGGAGCGCTTCGGAATCAGCCCCAGCATTTT	CASSPGQYRVGALRNQPQHF
-	TRBV10-3	TRBJ1-5	-	TGTGCCATCGGCCGGGACAAATATAGCAATCAGCCCCAGCATTTT	CAIGRDKYSNQPQHF
-	TRBV19	TRBJ1-1	-	TGTGCCAGTTCTTACCCGAACACTGAAGCTTTCTTT	CASSYPNTEAFF
-	TRBV25-1	TRBJ1-2	-	TGTGCCAGCTTTCTTCCGAAGGAGGGCTACACCTTC	CASFLPKEGYTF
-	TRBV7-2	TRBJ1-1	-	TGTGCCAGCAGCTTAGCGACCAGGGGATGGACTGAAGCTTTCTTT	CASSLATRGWTEAFF
TRBD2	TRBV19	TRBJ2-1	-	TGTGCCAGTAGTAAAGCGGGATCAATCGTCAATGAGCAGTTCTTC	CASSKAGSIVNEQFF
-	TRBV18	TRBJ1-1	-	TGTGCCAGCTCACCATTGCAGGATTTGAACACTGAAGCTTTCTTT	CASSPLQDLNTEAFF
TRBD2	TRBV2	TRBJ2-6	-	TGTGCCAGCAGCGGCGGGAGCTCTGGGGCCAACGTCCTGACTTTC	CASSGGSSGANVLTF
-	TRBV29-1	TRBJ1-5	-	TGCAGCGTGGCGGACGTCGATAGCAATCAGCCCCAGCATTTT	CSVADVDSNQPQHF
TRBD1	TRBV7-9	TRBJ1-5	-	TGTGCCAGCAGCTCGACAAGACAGGGGGAATATAGCAATCAGCCCCAGCATTTT	CASSSTRQGEYSNQPQHF
-	TRBV14	TRBJ2-5	-	TGTGCCAGCAGCCCCTTCACCGAGACCCAGTACTTC	CASSPFTETQYF
TRBD1	TRBV7-6	TRBJ2-6	-	TGTGCCAGCAGCTCGCGCGGGACAGGGCCGGATGGGGCCAACGTCCTGACTTTC	CASSSRGTGPDGANVLTF
-	TRBV2	TRBJ1-5	-	TGTGCCAGCAGTGAAGCTAGAGTCTGGGGAGCTAGACAGCCCCAGCATTTT	CASSEARVWGARQPQHF
-	TRBV28	TRBJ1-2	-	TGTGCCAGCAGTTTATCGGCCATCTATGGCTACACCTTC	CASSLSAIYGYTF